This TCR beta chain was obtained from a study of regulatory T cells in long-lasting Graves disease. On the study more broadly: Under 3 months of antithyroid drugs had been taken by newly diagnosed Graves' patients. Study-level results: A reduction in accuracy may have resulted from the small sample size.

CDR3-region Arm-PCR and iRepertoire HTBI primers produced the TCR beta libraries. One entry per CDR3 protein, called by TCRdb with MiXCR from the multiplex PCR reads. The sample shows a few hundred thousand distinct CDR3 sequences, about a sixth of them seen only once. Time point given: newly diagnosed GD, antithyroid drugs for less than 3 months. PBMC RNA was the source of the TCR library. Roughly 10 milliliters of peripheral blood were drawn into EDTA tubes. The CDR3 runs to 15 residues. The germline gives CDR1 MNHEY, CDR2 SMNVEV (reference sequence). The J segment lost 8 bases and the V segment lost 0 bases, leaving 6 bases of the junction unmatched. This clonotype was recorded a few times. No antigen is known for it. These sequences were also reported in another study, on T cells in Graves' hyperthyroidism and ophthalmopathy. From that report: A 13 V-J model separated ophthalmopathy from stable hyperthyroidism.

The specimen was peripheral blood mononuclear cells (PBMCs), collected at new diagnosis, from a patient treated with antithyroid drugs. The rearrangement joins TRBV27 to TRBJ1-2; 10 bases match TRBD1. This clonotype was obtained from a man between 40 and 49 years old with Graves disease. The CDR3 spells CASSLSYGTGDGYTF. DNA for the CDR3: TGTGCCAGCAGTTTATCCTACGGGACAGGGGACGGCTACACCTTC.